These 32 T cell receptor beta chains came from one sample sequenced in a study of PD-1 blockade in classical Hodgkin lymphoma. Assay: immunoSEQ multiplex PCR; the TCRdb copy retains only in-frame clones and omits some. The table lists tens of thousands of clones, over 60% of them singletons. Each patient relapsed following autologous stem cell transplantation, and prior brentuximab vedotin exposure differed. The material was peripheral blood mononuclear cells (PBMCs), obtained before the second cycle of nivolumab. The receptor source for this set is a human donor with classical Hodgkin lymphoma.

Concerning this clone itself: In the same sample, other DNA sequences code for this CDR3. This chain uses TRBV5-1 with TRBJ2-1; 11 nucleotides match TRBD2. Germline lookup yields CDR1 SGHRS and CDR2 YFSETQ. Losses at the gene ends were 1 base for V and 7 bases for J; bases not matched to a gene: 1. CDR3 size: 14 residues. CDR3 sequence (DNA): TGCGCCAGCAGCTTGACTAGCGGGAGTAATGAGCAGTTCTTC. The encoded protein is CASSLTSGSNEQFF.

The chain links TRBV7-9 to TRBJ2-2; TRBD1 aligns across 11 bases. This CDR3 comprises 17 residues. Trimming took 3 bases from V and 0 from J; bases not matched to a gene: 3. The germline CDR1 and CDR2 sequences are SEHNR and FQNEAQ (reference sequence). The CDR3 coding sequence is TGTGCCAGCAGCTTCTGGACAGGGGGCGCGAACACCGGGGAGCTGTTTTTT. Amino acid sequence: CASSFWTGGANTGELFF.

The chain recombines TRBV2 with TRBJ2-7; the D gene is possibly TRBD2 (5 bases). Germline V gene sequence: CDR1 SNHLY, CDR2 FYNNEI. With 5 bases removed from V and 1 base from J, the gap between germline ends came to 9 bases. There are 13 residues in the CDR3. CDR3 residues: CASSRSDSYEQYF. CDR3 coding DNA: TGTGCCAGCAGTCGTAGCGATTCCTACGAGCAGTACTTC.

The V call is TRBV6-1, the J call TRBJ1-5; the D is unclear. The germline V and J ends were trimmed by 4 bases and 0 bases, with 4 bases remaining between them. The CDR3 is 13 residues long. Germline V CDR1 and CDR2: MNHNS, SASEGT. CDR3 sequence: CASSGNSNQPQHF. The CDR3 DNA reads TGTGCCAGCAGTGGTAATAGCAATCAGCCCCAGCATTTT.

The V call is TRBV7-9, the J call TRBJ2-7, with D unclear. The CDR3 extends over 13 amino acids. V gave up 1 base and J gave up 6 bases, with 10 bases separating them. CDR1 is SEHNR, CDR2 FQNEAQ, per germline (reference sequence). The DNA of the CDR3 is TGTGCCAGCAGCTTAGGCCCTCCGGGCGAGCAGTACTTC. Translating it yields CASSLGPPGEQYF. The whole variable domain, remainder taken from reference TRBV7-9 and TRBJ2-7, is DTGVSQNPRHKITKRGQNVTFRCDPISEHNRLYWYRQTLGQGPEFLTYFQNEAQLEKSRLLSDRFSAERPKGSFSTLEIQRTEQGDSAMYLCASSLGPPGEQYFGPGTRLTVT.

This clone was seen once. The chain recombines TRBV29-1 with TRBJ2-5, with TRBD1 matching over 7 bases. CDR1 and CDR2 from the germline V gene are SQVTM and ANQGSEA. CDR3 length: 13 amino acids. Unmatched junction bases numbered 10, after V lost 7 bases and J lost 5 bases. In DNA form, the CDR3 reads TGCAGCGGAGGACAGGCCCGCGGGGAGACCCAGTACTTC. Amino acid sequence: CSGGQARGETQYF. Complete variable domain (other parts from reference TRBV29-1 and TRBJ2-5): SAVISQKPSRDICQRGTSLTIQCQVDSQVTMMFWYRQQPGQSLTLIATANQGSEATYESGFVIDKFPISRPNLTFSTLTVSNMSPEDSSIYLCSGGQARGETQYFGPGTRLLVL.

CDR3 in DNA: TGTGCCAGCAGTTACACGGGCAGGGGGCCTGACAATGAGCAGTTCTTC. This codes for CASSYTGRGPDNEQFF. The chain uses TRBV6-5 and TRBJ2-1, with TRBD1 identical over 8 bases. Trimming at V came to 2 bases and at J to 5 bases, leaving 8 bases not matched to a gene. The CDR3 has 16 residues. The V gene's germline CDR1 is MNHEY and CDR2 SVGAGI.

This clone was seen just once. V gene TRBV9 combines with J gene TRBJ2-1, with TRBD2 identical over 11 bases. CDR3 length equals 19 residues. CDR1 is SGDLS and CDR2 is YYNGEE in the germline V gene. J was trimmed by 8 bases and V by 4 bases; bases with no gene match: 20. The DNA of the CDR3 is TGTGCCAGCAGCACACCCATTAGTAGCGGGAGGGCCGGGAGAGATGAGCAGTTCTTC. Its protein is CASSTPISSGRAGRDEQFF.

The chain has TRBV19 and TRBJ1-5; no reliable D call. CDR3 length equals 14 residues. Germline CDR1 is LNHDA and CDR2 is SQIVND (reference sequence). V gave up 1 base and J gave up 6 bases, with 10 bases separating them. The CDR3 sequence is CASSIGPRVQPQHF. Here the CDR3 DNA reads TGTGCCAGTAGTATAGGACCCCGGGTTCAGCCCCAGCATTTT.

This clone was picked up one time. The chain uses TRBV20-1 and TRBJ2-3; D gene ambiguous. Germline CDR1 and CDR2: DFQATT and SNEGSKA (reference sequence). The CDR3 loop spans 11 amino acids. Trimming left V 3 bases short and J 4 bases short, with 5 bases between. CDR3 in amino acids: CSASVADTQYF. CDR3 bases: TGCAGTGCTAGCGTCGCAGATACGCAGTATTTT.

The chain uses TRBV27 and TRBJ1-1; 7 nucleotides line up with TRBD1. Germline V lookup: CDR1 MNHEY, CDR2 SMNVEV (reference sequence). The CDR3 has 16 residues. After removal of 2 bases from V and 0 bases from J, the junction contained 6 bases not matched to a gene. The CDR3 reads CASSLKSGQLNTEAFF. CDR3 nucleotides: TGTGCCAGCAGTTTAAAGTCGGGACAGTTGAACACTGAAGCTTTCTTT.

V and J are TRBV19 and TRBJ2-3, with D perhaps matching TRBD2 (5 bases). The CDR3 runs to 13 residues. V lost 7 bases and J 6 bases, leaving 14 bases between the germline ends. Looked up from germline, CDR1 is LNHDA and CDR2 is SQIVND (reference sequence). The CDR3 bases are TGTGCCAGTACCGAAGCGGAGTCGGATACGCAGTATTTT. Translating it yields CASTEAESDTQYF.

V usage is TRBV5-4 and J usage is TRBJ1-2; 7 nucleotides align to TRBD1. The V and J ends lost 0 bases and 5 bases, in that order; junction bases with no gene match: 4. The CDR3 extends over 14 amino acids. Per germline, CDR1 SGHNT and CDR2 YYREEE (reference sequence). The CDR3 here is CASSLGQGEYGYTF. Written as DNA, the CDR3 is TGTGCCAGCAGCTTGGGGCAGGGGGAGTATGGCTACACCTTC.

The chain couples TRBV30 to TRBJ2-1; a weak D match, TRBD1 (6 bases). This CDR3 comprises 11 residues. V lost 1 base, J lost 13 bases, and 11 bases lay in between. Germline loops: CDR1 GTSNPN, CDR2 SVGIG (reference sequence). CDR3 sequence (DNA): TGTGCCTGGAGTGCAGGGGCGGCACAGTTCTTC. It yields the protein CAWSAGAAQFF.

V and J are TRBV23-1 and TRBJ1-2; the D is unclear. TRBV23-1 is sorted into the ORF group, with uncertain function. Trimming left V 2 bases short and J 7 bases short, with 14 bases between. The CDR3 totals 14 residues. In DNA form, the CDR3 reads TGCGCCAGCAGTCAAGATGTCGGGGATCGTGGCTACACCTTC. Translation: CASSQDVGDRGYTF.

This clone was counted between two and nine times. The J gene is TRBJ1-1, the V gene TRBV19; D gene unclear. Germline V gives CDR1 LNHDA, CDR2 SQIVND (reference sequence). Trimming cost V 1 base and J 1 base, with 4 bases left between them. This CDR3 is 13 amino acids long. CDR3 nucleotide sequence: TGTGCCAGTAGTATAGCAACGAACACTGAAGCTTTCTTT. As protein: CASSIATNTEAFF.

J is TRBJ2-5 and V is TRBV4-1; 7 bases fit TRBD2. Germline values: CDR1 MGHRA, CDR2 YSYEKL. J lost 2 bases, V lost 3 bases, and 6 bases had no gene match. The CDR3 length is 15 residues. In nucleotides, the CDR3 is TGCGCCAGCAGCCAGGAACTAGCGCGGCAAGAGACCCAGTACTTC. Translating gives CASSQELARQETQYF.

The rearrangement links TRBV2 to TRBJ2-7, with D hard to call. Germline V gives CDR1 SNHLY, CDR2 FYNNEI. The CDR3 is made up of 14 amino acids. The V gene lost 8 bases and the J gene lost 6 bases, with 20 bases spanning the gap. The CDR3 protein is CASSVFFSAVEQYF. In DNA, the CDR3 is TGTGCCAGCTCAGTTTTTTTCAGTGCGGTCGAGCAGTACTTC.

The chain couples TRBV27 to TRBJ1-4, with a weak D call TRBD1 (6 bases). The germline gives CDR1 MNHEY, CDR2 SMNVEV (reference sequence). With 6 bases removed from V and 8 bases from J, the gap between germline ends came to 13 bases. The CDR3 sequence is 13 residues long. CDR3 in DNA: TGTGCCAGCAGCCCAGCAGGGGACGAAAAACTGTTTTTT. Translated: CASSPAGDEKLFF.

V usage is TRBV5-1 and J usage is TRBJ2-3, with TRBD2 identical over 11 bases. CDR1 and CDR2 (germline): SGHRS, YFSETQ. V dropped 0 bases and J dropped 7; count of bases not matched to a gene: 10. The CDR3 spans 17 residues. CDR3 in amino acids: CASSLEALAGAGNTQYF. The CDR3 region has the DNA TGCGCCAGCAGCTTGGAGGCACTAGCGGGAGCGGGAAATACGCAGTATTTT.

V and J are TRBV18 and TRBJ2-5; weak D call: TRBD1 (6 bases). The V and J ends lost 1 base and 3 bases respectively, with 12 bases between them. This CDR3 contains 15 residues. CDR1 is KGHSH and CDR2 is LQKENI in the germline V gene. This CDR3 is CASSPLGAVEETQYF. The DNA for the CDR3 is TGTGCCAGCTCACCACTGGGGGCTGTCGAAGAGACCCAGTACTTC.

The rearrangement joins TRBV7-9 to TRBJ2-2; 14 bases map to TRBD2. The J segment lost 4 bases and the V segment lost 5 bases, leaving 0 bases of the junction unmatched. This CDR3 is 15 amino acids long. Germline loops: CDR1 SEHNR, CDR2 FQNEAQ (reference sequence). In DNA, the CDR3 is TGTGCCAGCAGCGGACTAGCGGGAGGCACCGGGGAGCTGTTTTTT. This sequence encodes CASSGLAGGTGELFF.

This clone was observed a few times. The V call is TRBV19, the J call TRBJ2-1; D unclear. Between the trimmed V and J ends, which lost 6 bases and 8 bases, there was a span of 23 bases. The CDR3 consists of 16 residues. Germline-derived CDR1 and CDR2 are LNHDA and SQIVND (reference sequence). The CDR3 nucleotides are TGTGCCAGTAGCCCAAATATGGGCGGAACTCGAGATGAGCAGTTCTTC. Residues: CASSPNMGGTRDEQFF. Combining the CDR3 with reference TRBV19 and TRBJ2-1 gives the whole variable domain DGGITQSPKYLFRKEGQNVTLSCEQNLNHDAMYWYRQDPGQGLRLIYYSQIVNDFQKGDIAEGYSVSREKKESFPLTVTSAQKNPTAFYLCASSPNMGGTRDEQFFGPGTRLTVL.

V usage is TRBV5-4 and J usage is TRBJ2-5; 9 nucleotides line up with TRBD1. This CDR3 is built from 15 residues. V dropped 4 bases and J dropped 4; count of bases not matched to a gene: 8. Germline CDR1 is SGHNT and CDR2 is YYREEE (reference sequence). The CDR3 loop is CASSPDRGARETQYF. CDR3 DNA: TGTGCCAGCAGCCCGGACAGGGGAGCCCGAGAGACCCAGTACTTC.

The chain joins TRBV6-1 to TRBJ2-1; TRBD2 is a possible D gene (6 bases). The V and J ends lost 7 bases and 0 bases respectively, with 13 bases between them. Germline V CDR1 and CDR2: MNHNS, SASEGT. CDR3 length: 15 residues. CDR3 nucleotides: TGTGCCAGCACCGCTAGCGCAAACTCCTACAATGAGCAGTTCTTC. Translation: CASTASANSYNEQFF.

The chain links TRBV15 to TRBJ2-1; D ambiguous. The CDR3 has 13 residues. The V gene's germline CDR1 is LNHNV and CDR2 YYDKDF (reference sequence). V was pared by 6 bases and J by 3 bases, with 9 bases between. The CDR3 loop reads CATRGAGYNEQFF. The CDR3 bases are TGTGCCACCAGGGGTGCCGGCTACAATGAGCAGTTCTTC.

V is TRBV7-6 and J is TRBJ2-1; 9 bases line up with TRBD2. The trim removed 1 base at V and 7 bases at J, leaving 5 bases unmatched. Germline V gene sequence: CDR1 SGHVS, CDR2 FNYEAQ. The CDR3 is 15 residues long. Written as DNA, the CDR3 is TGTGCCAGCAGCTTAGGGCCTCTAGCGGGGAATGAGCAGTTCTTC. Translating it yields CASSLGPLAGNEQFF.

J is TRBJ2-2 and V is TRBV5-5, with 9 bases matching TRBD1. CDR3 size: 17 residues. Germline CDR1 and CDR2: SGHKS and YYEKEE (reference sequence). V was clipped by 3 bases and J by 4 bases; unmatched bases: 10. The DNA of the CDR3 is TGTGCCAGCAGCTCTTTACAGGGGGCTTTGGGCACCGGGGAGCTGTTTTTT. This sequence encodes CASSSLQGALGTGELFF.

V gene TRBV9 combines with J gene TRBJ2-7, with D perhaps TRBD2 (6 bases). The V end was cut by 0 bases, the J end by 6 bases, with 10 bases between. This CDR3 contains 13 residues. Germline V CDR1 and CDR2: SGDLS, YYNGEE. CDR3 sequence reads: CASSVAGRGEQYF. CDR3 in DNA: TGTGCCAGCAGCGTAGCCGGGAGAGGCGAGCAGTACTTC.

This chain connects TRBV7-9 to TRBJ2-7; unclear D gene. The CDR3 has 12 amino acids. Trimming pared 2 bases from V and 7 bases from J, leaving 9 bases between. Germline lookup yields CDR1 SEHNR and CDR2 FQNEAQ (reference sequence). CDR3 sequence reads: CASSLSSREQYF. Written as DNA, the CDR3 is TGTGCCAGCAGCTTATCGAGTAGGGAGCAGTACTTC. Based on the CDR3 plus reference TRBV7-9 and TRBJ2-7, the full variable domain is DTGVSQNPRHKITKRGQNVTFRCDPISEHNRLYWYRQTLGQGPEFLTYFQNEAQLEKSRLLSDRFSAERPKGSFSTLEIQRTEQGDSAMYLCASSLSSREQYFGPGTRLTVT.

This clone occurred once. CDR3 in amino acids: CASSQEGTSTNEKLFF. CDR3 sequence (DNA): TGCGCCAGCAGCCAAGAAGGCACCTCAACTAATGAAAAACTGTTTTTT. This sequence joins TRBV4-1 and TRBJ1-4, with D hard to call. This CDR3 is 16 amino acids long. Looked up from germline, CDR1 is MGHRA and CDR2 is YSYEKL. V lost 0 bases, J lost 0 bases, and 8 bases lay in between.

This sequence joins TRBV23-1 and TRBJ2-7; 10 nucleotides agree with TRBD1. TRBV23-1 is an ORF; its function is uncertain. V lost 2 bases to trimming and J lost 2 bases; unmatched junction nucleotides: 6. The CDR3 is 16 residues long. As DNA, the CDR3 is TGCGCCAGCAGTCAACTTCGACAGGGGGCTACCTACGAGCAGTACTTC. Its translation: CASSQLRQGATYEQYF.